This T cell receptor beta chain was captured in a study of regulatory T cells in long-lasting Graves disease. Time point: persistent/refractory GD, antithyroid drugs over 5 years with positive TRAb. The authors made the TCR library using RNA they extracted from PBMCs. According to the study, TCR beta libraries were built with iRepertoire HTBI primers and CDR3-region Arm-PCR. From the multiplex PCR reads, TCRdb called clonotypes with MiXCR, one entry per CDR3 protein. Altogether a few hundred thousand distinct CDR3 sequences are present, 20% to 25% being singletons, with the ten largest covering roughly 7.7%. This receptor was identified in a female donor with Graves disease. The sample here was peripheral blood mononuclear cells (PBMCs), taken when the disease was refractory, from a patient treated with antithyroid drugs.

DNA of the CDR3: TGTGCCAGCAGCGCCCGACTAGCGGGGGAGGGCAATGAGCAGTTCTTC. It codes for CASSARLAGEGNEQFF. This chain joins TRBV7-9 and TRBJ2-1, with 12 nucleotides matching TRBD2. This CDR3 contains 16 residues. Germline loops: CDR1 SEHNR, CDR2 FQNEAQ (reference sequence). V trimming: 5 bases; J trimming: 6 bases; junction bases outside the gene matches: 8.